The rows below give T cell receptor beta chains drawn from one sample of a study of blood T cell repertoires in COVID-19. Some clones are missing from TCRdb's copy, which holds only in-frame ones; the method was immunoSEQ multiplex PCR. The sample gives about 270,000 clones, about 88% of which show up once; 3% is in the top ten. Sequencing was carried out using PBMCs or T cells enriched from blood (not recorded which). The receptors were sampled from a woman aged 45-65 years who had recovered from COVID-19. Each CDR3 is given with its conserved first and last residue. Fields, in order: D gene, V gene, J gene, clone size, CDR3 protein, CDR3 DNA. D genes are given only for firm matches. Only some rows state a clone size, as once, few, many or a class for expanded clones.

TRBD1	TRBV24-1	TRBJ1-2	-	CATSDRGTGGYGYTF	TGTGCCACCAGTGACCGTGGGACAGGAGGCTATGGCTACACCTTC
-	TRBV4-2	TRBJ1-5	-	CASSQDSQPQHF	TGTGCCAGCAGCCAAGACTCCCAGCCCCAGCATTTT
TRBD2	TRBV28	TRBJ2-4	-	CASSYRTSGRDIQYF	TGTGCCAGCAGTTATCGGACTAGCGGGAGGGACATTCAGTACTTC
-	TRBV28	TRBJ1-5	-	CASVRPFGQPQHF	TGTGCCAGCGTACGACCTTTCGGGCAGCCCCAGCATTTT
TRBD1	TRBV6-6	TRBJ1-6	-	CASINAGQYNSPLHF	TGTGCCAGCATTAATGCGGGACAGTATAATTCACCCCTCCACTTT
TRBD1	TRBV18	TRBJ1-4	-	CASSSDRVGEKLFF	TGTGCCAGCTCATCGGACAGGGTGGGAGAAAAACTGTTTTTT
-	TRBV27	TRBJ2-1	-	CASSLTSGSQNEQFF	TGTGCCAGCAGTTTAACTTCCGGGAGCCAGAATGAGCAGTTCTTC
TRBD2	TRBV5-1	TRBJ2-2	-	CASSLLVSGRRAGELFF	TGCGCCAGCAGCTTGTTAGTCAGCGGGAGAAGGGCCGGGGAGCTGTTTTTT
-	TRBV7-8	TRBJ2-1	once	CASSLNRGSSYNEQFF	TGTGCCAGCAGCTTAAATCGGGGAAGCTCCTACAATGAGCAGTTCTTC
-	TRBV7-9	TRBJ2-1	-	CASSLTSTANNEQFF	TGTGCCAGCAGCCTAACCTCAACAGCTAACAATGAGCAGTTCTTC
TRBD2	TRBV7-2	TRBJ2-3	-	CASSFQAGGPDTQYF	TGTGCCAGCAGCTTTCAGGCGGGAGGCCCAGATACGCAGTATTTT
-	TRBV9	TRBJ2-7	many	CASSASIAGYEQYF	TGTGCCAGCAGCGCCTCAATCGCAGGGTACGAGCAGTACTTC
-	TRBV5-1	TRBJ1-1	-	CAISYGGNTEAFF	TGCGCCATCTCCTACGGCGGGAACACTGAAGCTTTCTTT
TRBD1	TRBV27	TRBJ2-4	-	CASSPDRGRGAKNIQYF	TGTGCCAGCAGTCCCGACAGGGGCCGAGGGGCCAAAAACATTCAGTACTTC
-	TRBV14	TRBJ2-1	-	CASSKQGYNEQFF	TGTGCCAGCAGCAAACAGGGTTACAATGAGCAGTTCTTC
TRBD1	TRBV14	TRBJ1-4	-	CASSLNRGWVFF	TGTGCCAGCAGCCTAAACAGGGGCTGGGTGTTTTTT
TRBD2	TRBV6-1	TRBJ2-3	-	CASSARTSGRADTQYF	TGTGCCAGCAGTGCGCGGACTAGCGGGAGAGCAGATACGCAGTATTTT
-	TRBV27	TRBJ2-1	-	CASSLLRVYDEQFF	TGTGCCAGCAGTTTGCTCAGGGTGTACGATGAGCAGTTCTTC
TRBD2	TRBV28	TRBJ2-1	once	CASSRSSGEQFF	TGTGCCAGCAGCAGATCTAGCGGTGAGCAGTTCTTC
TRBD1	TRBV24-1	TRBJ2-3	-	CATREGTGTTDTQYF	TGTGCCACCAGGGAGGGGACAGGGACCACAGATACGCAGTATTTT
TRBD2	TRBV11-2	TRBJ2-5	-	CASSPPSGKETQYF	TGTGCCAGCAGCCCACCTAGCGGGAAGGAGACCCAGTACTTC
-	TRBV7-9	TRBJ1-1	-	CASSLGRGNTEAFF	TGTGCCAGCAGCCTTGGGCGGGGGAACACTGAAGCTTTCTTT
-	TRBV27	TRBJ2-4	-	CASSSRAKNIQYF	TGTGCCAGCAGTTCGAGGGCCAAAAACATTCAGTACTTC
-	TRBV7-3	TRBJ2-1	-	CARGEEVEQFF	TGTGCCCGCGGGGAGGAGGTTGAGCAGTTCTTC
-	TRBV19	TRBJ1-5	-	CASILTAYSNQPQHF	TGTGCCAGTATACTAACGGCCTATTCCAATCAGCCCCAGCATTTT
-	TRBV6-2/TRBV6-3	TRBJ2-7	once	CASSYLRTGIYEQYF	TGTGCCAGCAGTTACCTAAGAACAGGGATCTACGAGCAGTACTTC
-	TRBV21-1	TRBJ2-7	-	CASRGQGANEQYF	TGTGCCAGCAGAGGACAGGGGGCTAACGAGCAGTACTTC
-	TRBV7-2	TRBJ2-7	-	CASSLELAGGEQYF	TGTGCCAGCAGCTTAGAACTAGCCGGAGGCGAGCAGTACTTC
-	TRBV9	TRBJ2-3	few	CASSEWEKDTQYF	TGTGCCAGCAGCGAGTGGGAGAAAGATACGCAGTATTTT
TRBD1	TRBV9	TRBJ1-3	-	CASSVGGGQGDTIYF	TGTGCCAGCAGCGTAGGAGGGGGACAGGGAGACACCATATATTTT
-	TRBV19	TRBJ1-5	-	CASGQYRNQPQHF	TGTGCCTCAGGACAGTATCGCAATCAGCCCCAGCATTTT
-	TRBV27	TRBJ1-6	-	CASSPPGGPLHF	TGTGCCAGCAGTCCACCGGGGGGACCCCTCCACTTT
TRBD1	TRBV19	TRBJ1-1	-	CASSNHRGQTEAFF	TGTGCCAGTAGTAATCACAGGGGGCAGACTGAAGCTTTCTTT
-	TRBV11-2	TRBJ1-2	-	CASRSWGGSNYGYTF	TGTGCCAGCCGGTCCTGGGGGGGTTCTAACTATGGCTACACCTTC
TRBD2	TRBV9	TRBJ2-3	once	CASSARWGSGSSDTQYF	TGTGCCAGCAGCGCCCGGTGGGGTAGCGGGAGTTCAGATACGCAGTATTTT
-	TRBV5-5	TRBJ1-2	once	CASSFSPTDYGYTF	TGTGCCAGCAGCTTCTCCCCTACGGACTATGGCTACACCTTC
-	TRBV18	TRBJ1-4	few	CASSPNPGATNEKLFF	TGTGCCAGCTCACCAAATCCAGGGGCAACTAATGAAAAACTGTTTTTT
TRBD2	TRBV4-2	TRBJ2-2	-	CASSPTSGTTGELFF	TGTGCCAGCAGCCCGACTAGCGGGACAACCGGGGAGCTGTTTTTT
TRBD1	TRBV19	TRBJ2-3	-	CASSNEVNRGLTDTQYF	TGTGCCAGTAGTAACGAGGTAAACAGGGGGCTAACAGATACGCAGTATTTT
-	TRBV15	TRBJ2-2	-	CATSRGPSGLFF	TGTGCCACCAGCAGAGGTCCCTCAGGGCTGTTTTTT
-	TRBV21-1	TRBJ2-4	-	CASSKARSRADAKNIQYF	TGTGCCAGCAGCAAAGCCCGTAGCAGGGCGGATGCCAAAAACATTCAGTACTTC
TRBD1	TRBV19	TRBJ1-2	-	CASSIAQGAYGYTF	TGTGCCAGTAGTATAGCGCAGGGGGCATATGGCTACACCTTC
TRBD2	TRBV5-4	TRBJ2-1	-	CASSLVRSGITEQFF	TGTGCCAGCAGCTTGGTACGCAGCGGGATTACTGAGCAGTTCTTC
TRBD1	TRBV28	TRBJ1-5	-	CASRDRGNQPQHF	TGTGCCAGCAGAGACAGGGGCAATCAGCCCCAGCATTTT
-	TRBV7-9	TRBJ1-2	-	CASSLGGYGYTF	TGTGCCAGCAGCTTAGGAGGGTATGGCTACACCTTC
-	TRBV30	TRBJ1-4	-	CAWVKDSRPEKLFF	TGTGCCTGGGTGAAGGACAGTCGCCCTGAAAAACTGTTTTTT
-	TRBV6-5	TRBJ1-6	once	CATTRVFDNSPLHF	TGTGCCACCACCAGGGTTTTCGATAATTCACCCCTCCACTTT
TRBD1	TRBV27	TRBJ1-4	-	CASSPGTVNEKLFF	TGTGCCAGCAGTCCCGGGACAGTAAATGAAAAACTGTTTTTT
-	TRBV28	TRBJ1-3	-	CASIRANSGNTIYF	TGTGCCAGCATCCGAGCTAACTCTGGAAACACCATATATTTT
-	TRBV7-9	TRBJ1-2	-	CASSLAAGSGYGYTF	TGTGCCAGCAGCTTAGCCGCAGGGTCGGGCTATGGCTACACCTTC
-	TRBV6-6	TRBJ1-3	-	CATQGTGNTIYF	TGTGCCACTCAGGGTACCGGAAACACCATATATTTT
-	TRBV24-1	TRBJ2-3	once	CATSDPGRYPGTDTQYF	TGTGCCACCAGTGATCCAGGACGGTACCCAGGGACAGATACGCAGTATTTT
TRBD2	TRBV11-3	TRBJ2-2	-	CASSPLAGVAPGELFF	TGTGCCAGCAGCCCTCTAGCGGGAGTTGCCCCCGGGGAGCTGTTTTTT
TRBD2	TRBV7-3	TRBJ2-3	-	CASSFSGSADTQYF	TGTGCCAGCAGCTTCAGCGGGAGCGCAGATACGCAGTATTTT
-	TRBV15	TRBJ2-7	once	CATSTGEGRQYF	TGTGCCACCAGCACAGGGGAAGGGCGGCAGTACTTC
-	TRBV7-2	TRBJ1-4	-	CASSLDPSEKLFF	TGTGCCAGCAGCTTAGATCCGTCTGAAAAACTGTTTTTT